One sample yielded the 19 T cell receptor beta chains listed below, sequenced in a study of shared clonotypes between healthy human individuals. Naivety among CD8 cells was defined by CD45RO negativity and positive CCR7 selection, thereby excluding terminally differentiated effector memory CD45RA+ cells. Here immunoSEQ multiplex PCR was the method, and the copy in TCRdb shows in-frame clones only, minus some. The data contain hundreds of thousands of clones, around 92% of them seen just once; the ten biggest clones take up 24%. Material for sequencing was naive CD8+ T cells sorted from blood. Every receptor here comes from a man aged 25-40 years in good health.

This clone came up many times. The CDR3 loop reads CASSQPEGVVHNEQFF. The CDR3 DNA sequence: TGTGCCAGCAGCCAACCCGAGGGCGTAGTGCACAATGAGCAGTTCTTC. The chain is built from TRBV9 and TRBJ2-1, with D perhaps matching TRBD2 (5 bases). This CDR3 spans 16 amino acids. Germline V gene lookup returns CDR1 SGDLS and CDR2 YYNGEE. The germline V and J ends were trimmed by 4 bases and 5 bases, with 19 bases remaining between them.

V and J are TRBV4-1 and TRBJ1-5, with unresolved D. This CDR3 is built from 16 residues. The V and J ends lost 3 bases and 2 bases respectively, with 14 bases between them. Germline CDR1 reads MGHRA; CDR2 reads YSYEKL. CDR3 in amino acids: CASSHPTGSGNQPQHF. The CDR3 DNA follows: TGCGCCAGCAGCCATCCGACCGGTAGCGGCAATCAGCCCCAGCATTTT.

The V gene is TRBV2, the J gene TRBJ2-4, with 9 bases identical to TRBD1. Trimming cost V 6 bases and J 2 bases; bases outside gene matches: 8. Germline lookup yields CDR1 SNHLY and CDR2 FYNNEI. The CDR3 contains 16 residues. The chain's CDR3 is CASRKDRGGTKNIQYF. The CDR3 DNA reads TGTGCCAGCAGGAAGGACAGGGGCGGAACCAAAAACATTCAGTACTTC. The whole variable domain, filled in from reference TRBV2 and TRBJ2-4, reads EPEVTQTPSHQVTQMGQEVILRCVPISNHLYFYWYRQILGQKVEFLVSFYNNEISEKSEIFDDQFSVERPDGSNFTLKIRSTKLEDSAMYFCASRKDRGGTKNIQYFGAGTRLSVL.

This sequence joins TRBV7-9 and TRBJ1-4; the D is unclear. CDR3 length: 15 amino acids. Between the trimmed V and J ends, which lost 2 bases and 0 bases, there was a span of 7 bases. The germline gives CDR1 SEHNR, CDR2 FQNEAQ (reference sequence). CDR3 sequence: CASSLTPATNEKLFF. In nucleotides, the CDR3 is TGTGCCAGCAGCTTAACCCCGGCAACTAATGAAAAACTGTTTTTT.

J is TRBJ1-1 and V is TRBV29-1, with no clear D. Germline-derived CDR1 and CDR2 are SQVTM and ANQGSEA. Trimming shortened V by 2 bases and J by 3 bases, and 16 bases separated the two germline ends. This CDR3 region has 15 residues. In DNA form, the CDR3 reads TGCAGCGTTGAAAGGTTGGACCTGGGTGACACTGAAGCTTTCTTT. Translating gives CSVERLDLGDTEAFF.

The V and J genes are TRBV30 and TRBJ2-1, with 12 bases aligning to TRBD2. Germline V lookup: CDR1 GTSNPN, CDR2 SVGIG (reference sequence). Trimming at V came to 4 bases and at J to 6 bases, leaving 13 bases not matched to a gene. This CDR3 spans 17 amino acids. CDR3 bases: TGTGCCTGGAACCCTCCCCCACTAGCGGGAGGACCCAATGAGCAGTTCTTC. This gives the protein CAWNPPPLAGGPNEQFF. Full variable domain (remainder filled in from reference TRBV30 and TRBJ2-1): SQTIHQWPATLVQPVGSPLSLECTVEGTSNPNLYWYRQAAGRGLQLLFYSVGIGQISSEVPQNLSASRPQDRQFILSSKKLLLSDSGFYLCAWNPPPLAGGPNEQFFGPGTRLTVL.

CDR3 loop: CASSLGALYTEAFF. The DNA for the CDR3 is TGTGCCAGCAGTTTAGGGGCTCTGTACACTGAAGCTTTCTTT. The chain uses TRBV28 and TRBJ1-1; perhaps TRBD1 as D (5 bases). Germline lookup yields CDR1 MDHEN and CDR2 SYDVKM. The CDR3 runs 14 residues. V dropped 2 bases and J dropped 3 bases, with 10 bases sitting between them.

The chain recombines TRBV7-9 with TRBJ2-7; the D gene is possibly TRBD2 (5 bases). Trimming stripped 2 bases from V and 0 bases from J, with 8 bases between. The CDR3 runs to 14 residues. Germline V CDR1 and CDR2: SEHNR, FQNEAQ (reference sequence). CDR3 region: CASSLYSVSYEQYF. The CDR3 nucleotides read TGTGCCAGCAGCTTATATAGCGTCTCCTACGAGCAGTACTTC.

The rearrangement links TRBV18 to TRBJ1-1; maybe TRBD1 (5 bases). V dropped 1 base and J dropped 7 bases, with 7 bases sitting between them. This CDR3 contains 12 residues. CDR1 and CDR2 from the germline V gene are KGHSH and LQKENI. The DNA for the CDR3 is TGTGCCAGCTCACCACGGACACTTGAAGCTTTCTTT. Translating it yields CASSPRTLEAFF.

The table lists this clone with a count of one. CDR3 nucleotides: TGTGCCAGCAGCCTAGCCGGTGATGAGACCCAGTACTTC. It translates to CASSLAGDETQYF. J is TRBJ2-5 and V is TRBV7-3; maybe TRBD2 (5 bases). The CDR3 runs 13 residues. The V end was cut by 5 bases, the J end by 5 bases, with 12 bases between. Germline V gene data show CDR1 as SGHTA and CDR2 as FQGTGA.

The V call is TRBV27, the J call TRBJ1-2, with no clear D. V lost 5 bases and J lost 4, with 14 bases in between. CDR1 and CDR2 (germline): MNHEY, SMNVEV (reference sequence). The CDR3 contains 14 residues. Here the CDR3 reads CASSPLDGPYGYTF. CDR3 in DNA: TGTGCCAGCAGTCCCTTGGACGGTCCCTATGGCTACACCTTC.

This chain links TRBV28 with TRBJ1-2, with D unclear. Per germline, CDR1 MDHEN and CDR2 SYDVKM. Trimming left V 3 bases short and J 6 bases short, with 17 bases between. The length of the CDR3 is 15 residues. The CDR3 spells CASSFDGRLTHGYTF. CDR3 coding DNA: TGTGCCAGCAGTTTTGATGGGAGACTAACTCATGGCTACACCTTC.

The V gene is TRBV6-5, the J gene TRBJ1-2; the match to TRBD1 covers 7 bases. This CDR3 region has 13 residues. Germline assignment: CDR1 MNHEY and CDR2 SVGAGI. Unmatched junction bases numbered 1, after V lost 2 bases and J lost 4 bases. CDR3 in DNA: TGTGCCAGCAGTTACAGGGGGCTCTATGGCTACACCTTC. It is translated as CASSYRGLYGYTF.

V usage is TRBV27 and J usage is TRBJ2-7, with D tentatively TRBD1 (6 bases). The V and J ends lost 5 bases and 5 bases respectively, with 19 bases between them. Looked up from germline, CDR1 is MNHEY and CDR2 is SMNVEV (reference sequence). The CDR3 has 15 residues. The CDR3 bases are TGTGCCAGCAGTCCCCTGGGGGCGCGGACCCACGAGCAGTACTTC. Protein sequence: CASSPLGARTHEQYF.

The chain employs TRBV11-2 and TRBJ2-7; a weak D match, TRBD1 (6 bases). Germline CDR1 is SGHAT and CDR2 is FQNNGV. V lost 5 bases and J lost 1, with 18 bases in between. This CDR3 is 16 amino acids long. The CDR3 loop reads CASSVLRDTPSYEQYF. CDR3 DNA: TGTGCCAGCAGCGTACTCCGGGACACACCGTCCTACGAGCAGTACTTC.

The V call is TRBV10-2, the J call TRBJ1-4, with D maybe TRBD1 (6 bases). Trimming took 8 bases from V and 5 from J, leaving 18 bases between them. Germline V gives CDR1 WSHSY, CDR2 SAAADI. The CDR3 extends over 15 amino acids. Written as DNA, the CDR3 is TGCGCCAGCCGCCTTGGACAGTTACAGAATGAAAAACTGTTTTTT. This encodes CASRLGQLQNEKLFF.

The genes are TRBV5-5 and TRBJ2-7, with D tentatively TRBD2 (6 bases). V lost 4 bases and J lost 6, with 11 bases in between. Per germline, CDR1 SGHKS and CDR2 YYEKEE (reference sequence). The CDR3 totals 12 residues. The CDR3 DNA sequence: TGTGCCAGCAGCACGGGAGCCGGCGAGCAGTACTTC. The encoded protein is CASSTGAGEQYF.

This rearrangement joins TRBV29-1 to TRBJ2-1; 8 positions match TRBD2. Trimming took 2 bases from V and 6 from J; bases not matched to a gene: 15. The CDR3 runs to 17 residues. Germline lookup yields CDR1 SQVTM and CDR2 ANQGSEA. For the CDR3, the DNA is TGCAGCGTTGAATTAATCCCTAGTCGGGAGGGCCGCAATGAGCAGTTCTTC. Protein product: CSVELIPSREGRNEQFF.

The V call is TRBV27, the J call TRBJ2-3; 10 bases align to TRBD1. Germline V gene sequence: CDR1 MNHEY, CDR2 SMNVEV (reference sequence). This CDR3 region has 16 residues. After removal of 2 bases from V and 2 bases from J, the junction contained 4 bases not matched to a gene. CDR3 amino acids: CASSLGGTGDTDTQYF. The CDR3 DNA is TGTGCCAGCAGTTTAGGGGGGACAGGGGACACAGATACGCAGTATTTT.